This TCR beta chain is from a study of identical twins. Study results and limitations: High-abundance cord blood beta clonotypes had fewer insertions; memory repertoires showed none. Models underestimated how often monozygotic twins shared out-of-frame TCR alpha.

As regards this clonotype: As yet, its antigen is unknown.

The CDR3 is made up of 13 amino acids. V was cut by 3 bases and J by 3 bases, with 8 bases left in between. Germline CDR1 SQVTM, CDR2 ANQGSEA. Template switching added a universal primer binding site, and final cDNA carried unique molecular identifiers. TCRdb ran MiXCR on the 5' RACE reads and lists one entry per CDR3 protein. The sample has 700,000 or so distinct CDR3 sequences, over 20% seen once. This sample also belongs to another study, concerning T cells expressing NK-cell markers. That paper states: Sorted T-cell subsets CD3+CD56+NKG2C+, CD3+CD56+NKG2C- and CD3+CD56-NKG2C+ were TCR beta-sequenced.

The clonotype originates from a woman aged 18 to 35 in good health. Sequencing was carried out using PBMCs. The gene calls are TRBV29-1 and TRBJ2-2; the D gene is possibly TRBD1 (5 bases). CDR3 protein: CSVEGRYTGELFF. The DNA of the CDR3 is TGCAGCGTTGAGGGGCGGTACACCGGGGAGCTGTTTTTT.